The 4 T cell receptor beta chains below all came from one sample that was sequenced in a study of Graves' ophthalmopathy and Graves' hyperthyroidism. Beta-chain TCR CDR3 regions were amplified from RNA transcripts. RT-PCR with HTBI primers came first, then second-round multiplex PCR. MiXCR, run by TCRdb on the multiplex PCR reads, gives a single entry per CDR3 protein. The sample lists about 700,000 distinct CDR3 sequences, roughly 40% seen once, with 35% to 55% in the top ten. What was sequenced was peripheral blood. The origin of the receptors is an adult man with Graves' ophthalmopathy.

The V gene is TRBV7-9, the J gene TRBJ2-7, with unresolved D. Per germline, CDR1 SEHNR and CDR2 FQNEAQ (reference sequence). The CDR3 is made up of 17 amino acids. Trimming pared 6 bases from V and 0 bases from J, leaving 21 bases between. Here the CDR3 DNA reads TGTGCCAGCAGTCTCCTTTACCCAACCAGGAGCTCCTACGAGCAGTACTTC. Protein product: CASSLLYPTRSSYEQYF.

There are many counts of this clonotype. The V gene is TRBV12-3 or TRBV12-4, the J gene TRBJ2-5; TRBD2 is a possible D gene (7 bases). There are 15 residues in the CDR3. V lost 3 bases to trimming and J lost 1 base, with 12 bases between them. The CDR3 is CASSLGGTSQETQYF. CDR3 coding DNA: TGTGCCAGCAGTTTGGGGGGGACAAGCCAAGAGACCCAGTACTTC.

The chain is built from TRBV20-1 and TRBJ1-5; D is possibly TRBD1 (5 bases). Germline CDR1 is DFQATT and CDR2 is SNEGSKA (reference sequence). There are 14 residues in the CDR3. Deletions cut 5 bases from V and 4 bases from J, with 15 bases between. CDR3 nucleotide sequence: TGCAGTGCTCTAGACAGCGGAGGAAATCAGCCCCAGCATTTT. The encoded protein is CSALDSGGNQPQHF.

Comments on this clonotype: At one boundary the junction diverges from the germline segment, which might be a read error. The V gene is TRBV24-1, the J gene TRBJ1-5, with no clear D. The CDR3 is made up of 15 amino acids. Germline V gene sequence: CDR1 KGHDR, CDR2 SFDVKD. As DNA, the CDR3 is TGTGCCAGCAGTTACTCGACGGACTTACAGTGGCCCCAGCATTTT. Translation: CASSYSTDLQWPQHF.